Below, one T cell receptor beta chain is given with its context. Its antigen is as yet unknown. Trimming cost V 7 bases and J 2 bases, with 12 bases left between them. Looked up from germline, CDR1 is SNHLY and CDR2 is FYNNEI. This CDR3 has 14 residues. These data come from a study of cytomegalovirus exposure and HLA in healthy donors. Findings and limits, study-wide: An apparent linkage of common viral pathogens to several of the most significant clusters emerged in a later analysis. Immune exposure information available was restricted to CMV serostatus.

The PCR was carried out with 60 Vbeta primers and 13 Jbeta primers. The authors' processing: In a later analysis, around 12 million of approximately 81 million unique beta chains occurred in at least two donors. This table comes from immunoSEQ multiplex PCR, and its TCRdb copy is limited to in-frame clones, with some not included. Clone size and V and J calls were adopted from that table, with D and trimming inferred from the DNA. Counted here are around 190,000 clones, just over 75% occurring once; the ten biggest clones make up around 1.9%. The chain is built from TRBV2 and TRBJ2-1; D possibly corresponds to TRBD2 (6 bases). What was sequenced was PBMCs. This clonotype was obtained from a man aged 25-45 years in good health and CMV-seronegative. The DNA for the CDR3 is TGTGCCAGCAATCTAGCGCCCACCTACAATGAGCAGTTCTTC. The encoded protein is CASNLAPTYNEQFF. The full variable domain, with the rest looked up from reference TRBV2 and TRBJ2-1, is EPEVTQTPSHQVTQMGQEVILRCVPISNHLYFYWYRQILGQKVEFLVSFYNNEISEKSEIFDDQFSVERPDGSNFTLKIRSTKLEDSAMYFCASNLAPTYNEQFFGPGTRLTVL.